The entry below gives a single TCR beta chain sequence along with its context. Its target is unknown. This entry is derived from a study of identifying expanded T cells in peripheral blood. Whole-study findings and limits: Approximately 2-week clone count variance significantly increased as total template count grew. Over around two and four weeks, about 15 and 19 clones changed, versus 1.2 between replicates.

The CDR3 loop spans 13 amino acids. Per the germline V gene, CDR1 is MNHEY and CDR2 is SMNVEV (reference sequence). V lost 5 bases, J lost 9 bases, and 10 bases stayed unmatched. During the collection period, no donor immune events like infections were recorded. Method: immunoSEQ multiplex PCR; TCRdb's copy keeps in-frame clones and lacks some. Of over 65,000 clones detected, 85% to 90% appear once; the ten largest clones hold roughly 7%. The sequenced sample was blood. This TCR was sampled from a person aged 18 to 75 in good health. The gene calls are TRBV27 and TRBJ2-7; 7 positions match TRBD1. The CDR3 spells CASSTQTGAGQYF. The CDR3 region has the DNA TGTGCCAGCAGTACCCAAACAGGGGCCGGGCAGTACTTC.